These 32 T cell receptor beta chains were sequenced from one sample in a study of blood T cell repertoires in COVID-19. Sequenced by immunoSEQ multiplex PCR; TCRdb stores in-frame clones only, minus some. The table records about 220,000 clones, 85% of them present only once. Source material: peripheral blood. These receptors came from a woman in her 70s with COVID-19, enrolled during active disease.

The chain joins TRBV7-2 to TRBJ2-7, with D perhaps matching TRBD1 (5 bases). CDR1 and CDR2 from the germline V gene are SGHTA and FQGNSA. This CDR3 is 13 amino acids long. Trimming stripped 1 base from V and 6 bases from J, with 10 bases between. CDR3 bases: TGTGCCAGCAGCTTAGGCAGGGTAGGCGAGCAGTACTTC. It yields the protein CASSLGRVGEQYF.

The V and J genes are TRBV7-2 and TRBJ1-3; TRBD1 agrees at 8 bases. The ends lost 4 bases at V and 4 bases at J; junction bases unmatched: 9. This CDR3 has 16 amino acids. Germline V gene lookup returns CDR1 SGHTA and CDR2 FQGNSA. The CDR3 protein is CASSSNGQGAGNTIYF. The DNA for the CDR3 is TGTGCCAGCAGCTCCAACGGACAGGGCGCCGGAAACACCATATATTTT.

This chain uses TRBV7-2 with TRBJ2-6; 7 bases align to TRBD1. Germline CDR1 is SGHTA and CDR2 is FQGNSA. Trimming removed 0 bases from V and 0 bases from J; junction bases left unmatched: 2. CDR3 size: 17 residues. The chain's CDR3 is CASSLAGTASGANVLTF. CDR3 DNA sequence: TGTGCCAGCAGCTTAGCAGGGACAGCCTCTGGGGCCAACGTCCTGACTTTC. Supplemented by reference TRBV7-2 and TRBJ2-6, the full variable domain reads GAGVSQSPSNKVTEKGKDVELRCDPISGHTALYWYRQSLGQGLEFLIYFQGNSAPDKSGLPSDRFSAERTGGSVSTLTIQRTQQEDSAVYLCASSLAGTASGANVLTFGAGSRLTVL.

V is TRBV27 and J is TRBJ1-1; maybe TRBD1 (5 bases). This CDR3 is 16 amino acids long. The V end lost 5 bases, the J end lost 2 bases, and 18 bases lay between the germline ends. Germline V gene lookup returns CDR1 MNHEY and CDR2 SMNVEV (reference sequence). The CDR3 loop reads CASSPIPGGGNTEAFF. CDR3 sequence (DNA): TGTGCCAGCAGTCCGATTCCGGGGGGTGGAAACACTGAAGCTTTCTTT.

V gene TRBV7-2 combines with J gene TRBJ2-5; maybe TRBD2 (5 bases). Per the germline V gene, CDR1 is SGHTA and CDR2 is FQGNSA. Trimming shortened V by 5 bases and J by 5 bases, and 18 bases separated the two germline ends. The CDR3 covers 15 residues. The CDR3 DNA is TGTGCCAGCAGCCCAGATATGGCCCCGGGGGAGACCCAGTACTTC. Encoded protein: CASSPDMAPGETQYF.

The V call is TRBV11-3, the J call TRBJ2-2, with D possibly matching TRBD2 (6 bases). Trimming cost V 1 base and J 6 bases, with 12 bases left between them. The CDR3 has 15 residues. Germline CDR1 and CDR2: SGHNT and YENEEA. The CDR3 region is CASSLAVGGAGELFF. The CDR3 nucleotides are TGTGCCAGCAGCTTAGCAGTCGGGGGTGCCGGGGAGCTGTTTTTT. Filled out from reference TRBV11-3 and TRBJ2-2, the complete variable domain reads EAGVVQSPRYKIIEKKQPVAFWCNPISGHNTLYWYLQNLGQGPELLIRYENEEAVDDSQLPKDRFSAERLKGVDSTLKIQPAELGDSAVYLCASSLAVGGAGELFFGEGSRLTVL.

The CDR3 nucleotides read TGTGCCAGCAGCTACCCCCGAGGGGGCATGGGAGATACGCAGTATTTT. Translated, it gives CASSYPRGGMGDTQYF. The chain is built from TRBV11-1 and TRBJ2-3, with TRBD1 matching 7 bases. This CDR3 region has 16 residues. Germline CDR1 reads SGHAT; CDR2 reads FQDESV (reference sequence). J was trimmed by 5 bases and V by 4 bases; bases with no gene match: 12.

V and J are TRBV4-1 and TRBJ2-1, with D perhaps matching TRBD1 (6 bases). CDR1 is MGHRA and CDR2 is YSYEKL in the germline V gene. CDR3 length: 14 residues. Between the trimmed V and J ends, which lost 3 bases and 7 bases, there was a span of 13 bases. The DNA of the CDR3 is TGCGCCAGCAGCCAGGCACAGGGTATTAATGAGCAGTTCTTC. Residues: CASSQAQGINEQFF.

DNA for the CDR3: TGTGCCAGCAGCGCCCGGGATAGCAATCAGCCCCAGCATTTT. Its translation: CASSARDSNQPQHF. This chain links TRBV9 with TRBJ1-5, with no clear D. Trimming took 3 bases from V and 0 from J, leaving 7 bases between them. Germline values: CDR1 SGDLS, CDR2 YYNGEE. This CDR3 is built from 14 residues.

The gene calls are TRBV25-1 and TRBJ1-2; no clear D. Looked up from germline, CDR1 is MGHDK and CDR2 is SYGVNS. The CDR3 covers 13 residues. Trimming took 2 bases from V and 8 from J, leaving 12 bases between them. The DNA for the CDR3 is TGTGCCAGCAGTGAAGCAGGATTGGGCGGCTACACCTTC. Its protein product is CASSEAGLGGYTF.

The V and J genes are TRBV6-5 and TRBJ1-6; tentatively, D is TRBD1 (6 bases). V was trimmed by 6 bases and J by 10 bases, leaving 16 bases between them. The CDR3 length is 14 residues. Germline-derived CDR1 and CDR2 are MNHEY and SVGAGI. The CDR3 here is CASRPRDIASPLHF. CDR3 sequence (DNA): TGTGCCAGCAGACCTCGGGACATTGCCTCACCCCTCCACTTT.

The rearrangement links TRBV6-6 to TRBJ2-5, with D perhaps TRBD2 (6 bases). This CDR3 has 14 amino acids. Germline CDR1 MNHNY, CDR2 SVGAGI (reference sequence). Trimming shortened V by 7 bases and J by 4 bases, and 16 bases separated the two germline ends. CDR3 residues: CASIPTRRGETQYF. CDR3 nucleotides: TGTGCCAGCATTCCGACTAGGCGGGGAGAGACCCAGTACTTC.

This chain uses TRBV29-1 with TRBJ1-1; 7 nucleotides line up with TRBD1. Germline CDR1 and CDR2: SQVTM and ANQGSEA. V lost 4 bases, J lost 0 bases, and 11 bases stayed unmatched. The CDR3 runs 16 residues. In DNA form, the CDR3 reads TGCAGCGTTGGGGGGAAAACCGGGACAGTGAACACTGAAGCTTTCTTT. Translating gives CSVGGKTGTVNTEAFF.

The V and J genes are TRBV6-1 and TRBJ2-3; 7 nucleotides agree with TRBD1. Germline V CDR1 and CDR2: MNHNS, SASEGT. Trimming cost V 1 base and J 9 bases; bases outside gene matches: 4. The CDR3 covers 13 residues. CDR3 nucleotide sequence: TGTGCCAGCAGTGAAGGACAGGGATCGACGCAGTATTTT. Its protein is CASSEGQGSTQYF.

This chain uses TRBV11-3 with TRBJ2-7; 7 nucleotides match TRBD1. This CDR3 contains 15 residues. Trimming at V came to 4 bases and at J to 5 bases, leaving 11 bases not matched to a gene. The germline V gene has CDR1 SGHNT and CDR2 YENEEA. The CDR3 loop is CASSSWTGQPNEQYF. The DNA for the CDR3 is TGTGCCAGCAGCTCCTGGACAGGTCAGCCCAACGAGCAGTACTTC.

The DNA of the CDR3 is TGTGCCATCCGACTAGCGGGTGACTCCTACAATGAGCAGTTCTTC. Encoded protein: CAIRLAGDSYNEQFF. The chain employs TRBV10-3 and TRBJ2-1, with 10 bases aligning to TRBD2. Per germline, CDR1 ENHRY and CDR2 SYGVKD. Trimming cost V 8 bases and J 0 bases; bases outside gene matches: 4. The CDR3 loop spans 15 amino acids.

The V call is TRBV6-1, the J call TRBJ1-1; a possible D gene is TRBD1 (5 bases). The CDR3 has 13 amino acids. Germline CDR1 and CDR2: MNHNS and SASEGT. Trimming removed 0 bases from V and 5 bases from J, with 7 bases in between. This chain's CDR3 is CASSEARATEAFF. For the CDR3, the DNA is TGTGCCAGCAGTGAAGCCAGGGCAACTGAAGCTTTCTTT.

The genes are TRBV9 and TRBJ1-3, with 8 bases identical to TRBD1. This CDR3 is built from 17 residues. Germline V lookup: CDR1 SGDLS, CDR2 YYNGEE. V lost 4 bases and J lost 0; bases outside the gene matches: 9. CDR3 sequence reads: CASSPRQGSLSGNTIYF. In nucleotides, the CDR3 is TGTGCCAGCAGCCCCCGACAGGGGTCCCTCTCTGGAAACACCATATATTTT.

This clone was seen just once. The J gene is TRBJ1-2, the V gene TRBV19, with D hard to call. Germline values: CDR1 LNHDA, CDR2 SQIVND (reference sequence). Trimming took 5 bases from V and 8 from J, leaving 12 bases between them. The CDR3 totals 12 residues. CDR3 in amino acids: CASSSKYFGYTF. The CDR3 bases are TGTGCCAGTAGTTCGAAATACTTCGGCTACACCTTC.

The CDR3 nucleotides are TGTGCCAGCAGCATGGACAGGGGATTGGGTGGCTACACCTTC. Translation gives CASSMDRGLGGYTF. This chain uses TRBV5-4 with TRBJ1-2; 9 nucleotides align to TRBD1. The germline V gene encodes CDR1 SGHNT and CDR2 YYREEE (reference sequence). Trimming at V came to 4 bases and at J to 7 bases, leaving 8 bases not matched to a gene. The CDR3 spans 14 residues.

In DNA, the CDR3 is TGCGCCAGCAGCTCAGGGGATTATGGCTACACCTTC. This encodes CASSSGDYGYTF. The rearrangement joins TRBV5-1 to TRBJ1-2; D possibly corresponds to TRBD1 (6 bases). This CDR3 contains 12 residues. Trimming removed 3 bases at V and 5 bases at J, with 8 bases between. Germline V lookup: CDR1 SGHRS, CDR2 YFSETQ.

The chain carries TRBV11-2 and TRBJ2-5; 11 bases match TRBD1. The J segment lost 4 bases and the V segment lost 1 base, leaving 5 bases of the junction unmatched. The CDR3 spans 16 residues. The germline V gene has CDR1 SGHAT and CDR2 FQNNGV. Written as DNA, the CDR3 is TGTGCCAGCAGCTTAGTGGCGGGACAGGGGGGAGAGACCCAGTACTTC. Residues: CASSLVAGQGGETQYF.

The CDR3 is CASSQGTFGYTF. The DNA for the CDR3 is TGTGCCAGCAGCCAGGGGACTTTTGGCTACACCTTC. This chain uses TRBV14 with TRBJ1-2; D is possibly TRBD1 (5 bases). V lost 3 bases and J lost 7, with 9 bases in between. Germline assignment: CDR1 SGHDN and CDR2 FVKESK. The CDR3 contains 12 residues.

The gene calls are TRBV7-2 and TRBJ2-3, with D maybe TRBD1 (5 bases). Germline CDR1 is SGHTA and CDR2 is FQGNSA. The CDR3 length is 11 residues. The V end was cut by 5 bases, the J end by 5 bases, with 5 bases between. This CDR3 reads CASSQGDTQYF. CDR3 sequence (DNA): TGTGCCAGCAGCCAGGGAGATACGCAGTATTTT.

The chain recombines TRBV11-2 with TRBJ1-2, with a weak D call TRBD1 (6 bases). CDR1 is SGHAT, CDR2 FQNNGV, per germline. The CDR3 totals 14 residues. Trimming removed 2 bases at V and 3 bases at J, with 10 bases between. The CDR3, as DNA: TGTGCCAGCAGCTTAAACAGGGTGGACTATGGCTACACCTTC. This encodes CASSLNRVDYGYTF.

The chain links TRBV11-2 to TRBJ1-1; D unresolved. V lost 3 bases and J lost 4, with 6 bases in between. The CDR3 extends over 12 amino acids. Germline V gives CDR1 SGHAT, CDR2 FQNNGV. Here the CDR3 DNA reads TGTGCCAGCAGCTTCCGGGTCACTGAAGCTTTCTTT. This gives the protein CASSFRVTEAFF.

CDR3 sequence: CASSAVTSGKGEQYF. The CDR3 DNA reads TGTGCCAGTAGTGCAGTGACTAGCGGGAAGGGAGAGCAGTACTTC. The chain combines TRBV19 with TRBJ2-7; 11 nucleotides line up with TRBD2. The V segment lost 5 bases and the J segment 7 bases; nucleotides outside the gene matches: 10. This CDR3 is 15 amino acids long. Germline V gene data show CDR1 as LNHDA and CDR2 as SQIVND (reference sequence).

J is TRBJ2-7 and V is TRBV5-6, with a weak D call TRBD1 (6 bases). V was clipped by 0 bases and J by 7 bases, with 14 bases between them. CDR1 is SGHDT and CDR2 is YYEEEE in the germline V gene. The CDR3 is 14 residues long. DNA of the CDR3: TGTGCCAGCAGCTTGGTGGACAGTACGAGTGAGCAGTACTTC. Its translation: CASSLVDSTSEQYF.

This chain links TRBV11-2 with TRBJ1-3; 12 positions agree with TRBD1. Germline CDR1 reads SGHAT; CDR2 reads FQNNGV. V shed 5 bases, J shed 2 bases, and the junction held 10 bases outside the gene matches. The CDR3 is 18 amino acids. CDR3 sequence: CASSQTQGTGGTGNTIYF. CDR3 DNA sequence: TGTGCCAGCAGCCAAACTCAGGGGACAGGGGGCACTGGAAACACCATATATTTT. The full variable domain, completed using reference TRBV11-2 and TRBJ1-3, is EAGVAQSPRYKIIEKRQSVAFWCNPISGHATLYWYQQILGQGPKLLIQFQNNGVVDDSQLPKDRFSAERLKGVDSTLKIQPAKLEDSAVYLCASSQTQGTGGTGNTIYFGEGSWLTVV.

The chain combines TRBV7-2 with TRBJ1-5; D not resolved. The V end lost 1 base, the J end lost 7 bases, and 11 bases lay between the germline ends. Germline CDR1 is SGHTA and CDR2 is FQGNSA. The CDR3 has 14 amino acids. The CDR3 coding sequence is TGTGCCAGCAGCTTAGGGGTGACTTCACAGCCCCAGCATTTT. Translation gives CASSLGVTSQPQHF. Combining the CDR3 with reference TRBV7-2 and TRBJ1-5 gives the whole variable domain GAGVSQSPSNKVTEKGKDVELRCDPISGHTALYWYRQSLGQGLEFLIYFQGNSAPDKSGLPSDRFSAERTGGSVSTLTIQRTQQEDSAVYLCASSLGVTSQPQHFGDGTRLSIL.

This chain connects TRBV6-5 to TRBJ2-5; 8 nucleotides align to TRBD2. This CDR3 comprises 15 residues. Germline V gene sequence: CDR1 MNHEY, CDR2 SVGAGI. V lost 6 bases and J lost 4; bases outside the gene matches: 10. The CDR3 sequence: CASSWGRGVSETQYF. Written as DNA, the CDR3 is TGTGCCAGCAGCTGGGGGCGGGGGGTTTCAGAGACCCAGTACTTC.

V gene TRBV15 combines with J gene TRBJ1-3; D is perhaps TRBD1 (5 bases). V was clipped by 5 bases and J by 7 bases, with 21 bases between them. The CDR3 has 16 amino acids. Germline V gene lookup returns CDR1 LNHNV and CDR2 YYDKDF (reference sequence). The CDR3 loop is CATSPGLYRGQNTIYF. The CDR3 region has the DNA TGTGCCACCAGCCCCGGGTTGTATAGGGGTCAGAACACCATATATTTT.